These 17 T cell receptor beta chains originate from one sample sequenced in a study of cytomegalovirus exposure and HLA in healthy donors. Primers for the PCR totalled 60 Vbeta and 13 Jbeta. Some clones are missing from TCRdb's copy, which holds only in-frame ones; the method was immunoSEQ multiplex PCR. The sample has some 130,000 clones, roughly 62% seen once. Sequencing was performed on PBMCs. These receptors came from a man under 40 in good health and CMV-seropositive.

The chain links TRBV5-1 to TRBJ2-1; 7 nucleotides agree with TRBD2. Trimming removed 4 bases from V and 3 bases from J; junction bases left unmatched: 7. Per the germline V gene, CDR1 is SGHRS and CDR2 is YFSETQ. CDR3 length: 15 amino acids. CDR3 DNA: TGCGCCAGCAGCCGAACTAGCGCGTTCTACAATGAGCAGTTCTTC. Its protein product is CASSRTSAFYNEQFF.

J is TRBJ1-2 and V is TRBV2; 9 nucleotides line up with TRBD1. Losses at the gene ends were 6 bases for V and 8 bases for J; bases not matched to a gene: 7. Looked up from germline, CDR1 is SNHLY and CDR2 is FYNNEI. This CDR3 is 13 amino acids long. The CDR3 region is CASSPGQGKGYTF. CDR3 bases: TGTGCCAGCAGCCCGGGACAGGGAAAAGGCTACACCTTC.

The V and J genes are TRBV7-8 and TRBJ2-3, with 13 bases fitting TRBD2. J lost 4 bases, V lost 2 bases, and 6 bases had no gene match. Germline CDR1 SGHVS, CDR2 FQNEAQ. The CDR3 loop spans 17 amino acids. This CDR3 reads CASSLNGLAGVSDTQYF. The DNA for the CDR3 is TGTGCCAGCAGCTTAAACGGACTAGCGGGAGTTTCAGATACGCAGTATTTT.

This sequence joins TRBV7-9 and TRBJ2-1, with a tentative D call TRBD1 (5 bases). CDR3 length: 14 amino acids. Germline-derived CDR1 and CDR2 are SEHNR and FQNEAQ (reference sequence). V lost 1 base and J 5 bases, leaving 9 bases between the germline ends. The CDR3 nucleotides read TGTGCCAGCAGCTTAGGACAGATAAACAATGAGCAGTTCTTC. It translates to CASSLGQINNEQFF.

The rearrangement uses TRBV5-1 and TRBJ2-7; 8 nucleotides line up with TRBD2. This CDR3 region has 14 residues. J gave up 3 bases and V 4 bases, and 6 bases lay outside the gene matches. Germline-derived CDR1 and CDR2 are SGHRS and YFSETQ. The CDR3 nucleotides read TGCGCCAGCAGCCCCAATAGCGGGGACTACGAGCAGTACTTC. The encoded protein is CASSPNSGDYEQYF.

V is TRBV7-2 and J is TRBJ2-7; the D gene is possibly TRBD1 (6 bases). The ends were cut back, 5 bases at V and 5 bases at J, with 13 bases in the middle. The CDR3 totals 13 residues. Looked up from germline, CDR1 is SGHTA and CDR2 is FQGNSA. As DNA, the CDR3 is TGTGCCAGCAGCGGACGACAGGAGGACGAGCAGTACTTC. Translated: CASSGRQEDEQYF.

The chain uses TRBV6-1 and TRBJ1-4; 8 bases map to TRBD1. Germline CDR1 is MNHNS and CDR2 is SASEGT. The CDR3 has 17 residues. Trimming took 4 bases from V and 4 from J; bases not matched to a gene: 11. The CDR3 region is CASSAFPTGDGNEKLFF. The CDR3 DNA is TGTGCCAGCAGTGCATTCCCGACAGGGGATGGTAATGAAAAACTGTTTTTT.

The rearrangement uses TRBV13 and TRBJ2-5; TRBD2 aligns across 7 bases. CDR3 length: 16 amino acids. Germline V lookup: CDR1 PRHDT, CDR2 FYEKMQ (reference sequence). The V gene end was trimmed by 4 bases and the J gene end by 0 bases; junction bases not matched to a gene: 8. The CDR3 DNA follows: TGTGCCAGCAGCTCAAGACTAGCAGAAAACCAAGAGACCCAGTACTTC. This translates into CASSSRLAENQETQYF.

This clone occurred a few times. The V call is TRBV5-6, the J call TRBJ1-1, with D possibly matching TRBD1 (6 bases). CDR3 length equals 17 residues. Germline V gives CDR1 SGHDT, CDR2 YYEEEE. Trimming left V 4 bases short and J 0 bases short, with 19 bases between. The CDR3 spells CASSSTWDISLNTEAFF. The DNA for the CDR3 is TGTGCCAGCAGCAGTACTTGGGACATTAGTCTGAACACTGAAGCTTTCTTT.

The gene calls are TRBV5-6 and TRBJ2-3; 11 bases line up with TRBD2. Trimming took 0 bases from V and 8 from J; bases not matched to a gene: 2. CDR3 length: 14 amino acids. The germline gives CDR1 SGHDT, CDR2 YYEEEE. Written as DNA, the CDR3 is TGTGCCAGCAGCTTGGAACTAGCGGGAGTTACGCAGTATTTT. Its protein is CASSLELAGVTQYF.

The V and J genes are TRBV5-1 and TRBJ2-1, with 12 bases matching TRBD2. There are 15 residues in the CDR3. J was trimmed by 6 bases and V by 2 bases; bases with no gene match: 3. CDR1 SGHRS and CDR2 YFSETQ come from the germline V gene. CDR3 bases: TGCGCCAGCAGCTTTGGACTAGCGGGAATCAATGAGCAGTTCTTC. It is translated as CASSFGLAGINEQFF.

The chain employs TRBV30 and TRBJ1-1, with TRBD1 matching 7 bases. The CDR3 extends over 23 amino acids. Germline trimming cut 0 bases from V and 0 bases from J; bases unmatched to any gene: 28. Germline CDR1 is GTSNPN and CDR2 is SVGIG (reference sequence). As DNA, the CDR3 is TGTGCCTGGAGTGTAACCGGGGGGGTCCGGGACAGCCAATTTCGCGCCGTGAACACTGAAGCTTTCTTT. Its protein is CAWSVTGGVRDSQFRAVNTEAFF.

The V and J genes are TRBV27 and TRBJ2-5, with TRBD2 identical over 9 bases. The CDR3 covers 15 residues. The ends lost 7 bases at V and 5 bases at J; junction bases unmatched: 11. Germline CDR1 reads MNHEY; CDR2 reads SMNVEV (reference sequence). This CDR3 reads CASMPVAGAPETQYF. The CDR3 nucleotides are TGTGCCAGCATGCCAGTAGCGGGGGCCCCGGAGACCCAGTACTTC.

This clone occurred a few times. This chain links TRBV28 with TRBJ2-7; 15 nucleotides match TRBD2. The CDR3 spans 13 residues. Germline CDR1 and CDR2: MDHEN and SYDVKM. V shed 8 bases, J shed 6 bases, and the junction held 2 bases outside the gene matches. CDR3: CASWTSGRAEQYF. CDR3 sequence (DNA): TGTGCCAGCTGGACTAGCGGGAGGGCCGAGCAGTACTTC.

This clone was seen only a few times. The chain joins TRBV5-1 to TRBJ2-1; 15 nucleotides align to TRBD2. CDR1 is SGHRS and CDR2 is YFSETQ in the germline V gene. Trimming at V came to 7 bases and at J to 6 bases, leaving 8 bases not matched to a gene. This CDR3 spans 16 amino acids. The CDR3 is CASFSRGLAGGNEQFF. The CDR3 DNA reads TGCGCCAGCTTTAGTCGGGGACTAGCGGGGGGCAATGAGCAGTTCTTC.

The chain combines TRBV28 with TRBJ2-1; D unresolved. CDR1 MDHEN and CDR2 SYDVKM come from the germline V gene. The CDR3 totals 12 residues. Trimming took 2 bases from V and 7 from J, leaving 6 bases between them. DNA of the CDR3: TGTGCCAGCAGTTTACGGTTAAATGAGCAGTTCTTC. This gives the protein CASSLRLNEQFF.

This chain connects TRBV5-1 to TRBJ2-7; 9 bases are a match to TRBD1. This CDR3 region has 13 residues. The V segment lost 7 bases and the J segment 0 bases; nucleotides outside the gene matches: 2. CDR1 and CDR2 (germline): SGHRS, YFSETQ. The CDR3: CASRDRVSYEQYF. CDR3 coding DNA: TGCGCCAGCCGGGACAGGGTCTCCTACGAGCAGTACTTC.